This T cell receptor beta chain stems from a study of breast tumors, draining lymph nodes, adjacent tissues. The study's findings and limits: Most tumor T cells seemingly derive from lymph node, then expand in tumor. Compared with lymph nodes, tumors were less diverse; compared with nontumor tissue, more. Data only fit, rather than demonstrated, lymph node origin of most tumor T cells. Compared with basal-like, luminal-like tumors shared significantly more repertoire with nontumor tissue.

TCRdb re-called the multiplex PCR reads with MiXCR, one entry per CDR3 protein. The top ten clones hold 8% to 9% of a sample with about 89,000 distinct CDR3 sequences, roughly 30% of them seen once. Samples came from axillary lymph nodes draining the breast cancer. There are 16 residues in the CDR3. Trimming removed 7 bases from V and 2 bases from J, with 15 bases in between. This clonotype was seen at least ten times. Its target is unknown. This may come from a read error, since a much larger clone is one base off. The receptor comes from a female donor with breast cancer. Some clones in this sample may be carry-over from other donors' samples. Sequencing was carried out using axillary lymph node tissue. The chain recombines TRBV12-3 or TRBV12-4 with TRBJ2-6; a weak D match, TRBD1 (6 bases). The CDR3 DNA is TGTGCCAGCACCCTGGGGCACAGGGCTGGGGCCAACGTCCTGACTTTC. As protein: CASTLGHRAGANVLTF.